These 8 T cell receptor beta chains came from one sample sequenced in a study of blood T cell repertoires in COVID-19. Only in-frame clones appear in the TCRdb table, and some are missing; sequencing was by immunoSEQ multiplex PCR. The profile shows more than 110,000 clones, 76% of them singletons. Sequences were obtained from peripheral blood. The receptor source for this set is a woman older than 75 with active or convalescent COVID-19.

This chain joins TRBV9 and TRBJ1-1; 11 bases agree with TRBD1. CDR3 length: 15 residues. Germline trimming cut 3 bases from V and 7 bases from J; bases unmatched to any gene: 8. Looked up from germline, CDR1 is SGDLS and CDR2 is YYNGEE. CDR3 in DNA: TGTGCCAGCAGCGGAGGGACAGGGGGATTCAGTGAAGCTTTCTTT. Translating it yields CASSGGTGGFSEAFF.

This sequence joins TRBV5-6 and TRBJ2-7; 8 bases match TRBD1. The CDR3 totals 19 residues. Unmatched junction bases numbered 16, after V lost 0 bases and J lost 2 bases. The V gene's germline CDR1 is SGHDT and CDR2 YYEEEE. The CDR3 sequence: CASSLGDRFAANPTYEQYF. The CDR3 DNA reads TGTGCCAGCAGCTTGGGGGACAGGTTCGCTGCAAACCCGACCTACGAGCAGTACTTC.

The V and J genes are TRBV3-1 (or the pseudogene TRBV3-2) and TRBJ1-3, with unresolved D. Germline loops: CDR1 LGHDT, CDR2 YNNKEL (reference sequence). Trimming shortened V by 4 bases and J by 4 bases, and 14 bases separated the two germline ends. This CDR3 has 15 amino acids. The DNA for the CDR3 is TGTGCCAGCAGCCGCGGACGGGGTCCGGGAAACACCATATATTTT. This sequence encodes CASSRGRGPGNTIYF.

This clone was picked up a small number of times. This rearrangement joins TRBV10-1 to TRBJ2-1; a weak D match, TRBD1 (6 bases). CDR1 and CDR2 (germline): WNHNN, SYGVQD (reference sequence). The CDR3 covers 15 residues. V was shortened by 1 base and J by 2 bases, with 9 bases between the two germline ends. The DNA for the CDR3 is TGCGCCAGCAGTGAGTTACAGGGTGCCTACAATGAGCAGTTCTTC. It specifies CASSELQGAYNEQFF.

The chain couples TRBV12-5 to TRBJ1-1; 7 bases agree with TRBD1. CDR1 is LGHNT and CDR2 is FRNRAP in the germline V gene. This CDR3 region has 13 residues. Losses at the gene ends were 4 bases for V and 10 bases for J; bases not matched to a gene: 9. In nucleotides, the CDR3 is TGTGCTAGTGGTTCCTTAAGGGGGCCAGTAGCTTTCTTT. This encodes CASGSLRGPVAFF. Combining the CDR3 with reference TRBV12-5 and TRBJ1-1 gives the whole variable domain DARVTQTPRHKVTEMGQEVTMRCQPILGHNTVFWYRQTMMQGLELLAYFRNRAPLDDSGMPKDRFSAEMPDATLATLKIQPSEPRDSAVYFCASGSLRGPVAFFGQGTRLTVV.

The rearrangement links TRBV2 to TRBJ1-4; the match to TRBD1 covers 8 bases. There are 15 residues in the CDR3. Germline V CDR1 and CDR2: SNHLY, FYNNEI. V lost 6 bases and J lost 6; bases outside the gene matches: 9. CDR3 DNA: TGTGCCAGCAGCGGACAGGGTAGGAGTGATGAAAAACTGTTTTTT. Protein product: CASSGQGRSDEKLFF. The full variable domain, completed using reference TRBV2 and TRBJ1-4, is EPEVTQTPSHQVTQMGQEVILRCVPISNHLYFYWYRQILGQKVEFLVSFYNNEISEKSEIFDDQFSVERPDGSNFTLKIRSTKLEDSAMYFCASSGQGRSDEKLFFGSGTQLSVL.

This sequence joins TRBV6-5 and TRBJ1-3, with 7 bases that match TRBD1. Per the germline V gene, CDR1 is MNHEY and CDR2 is SVGAGI. There are 15 residues in the CDR3. V lost 6 bases to trimming and J lost 0 bases; unmatched junction nucleotides: 5. In DNA form, the CDR3 reads TGTGCCAGCAGAGGGACAGCCTTCTCTGGAAACACCATATATTTT. Protein: CASRGTAFSGNTIYF.

V gene TRBV11-1 combines with J gene TRBJ2-2; no clear D. V gave up 3 bases and J gave up 4 bases, with 12 bases separating them. The CDR3 length is 15 residues. Germline CDR1 SGHAT, CDR2 FQDESV (reference sequence). This CDR3 reads CASSFLGSGTGELFF. The CDR3 nucleotides read TGTGCCAGCAGCTTTCTCGGCTCGGGCACCGGGGAGCTGTTTTTT.